The 8 T cell receptor beta chains given below trace back to one sample, sequenced in a study of T cell changes during pregnancy in multiple sclerosis. Measured with immunoSEQ multiplex PCR; TCRdb has only the in-frame clones, and not every one. The sample has 61,000 or so clones, roughly 93% seen once. Sequenced here: CD4+ T cells from peripheral blood mononuclear cells, sampled before pregnancy. Receptors were obtained from a female donor with multiple sclerosis, enrolled in a pregnancy study.

The CDR3 region is CAIAGQPSGNTIYF. The CDR3 DNA reads as TGTGCCATCGCGGGACAGCCCTCTGGAAACACCATATATTTT. The chain couples TRBV10-3 to TRBJ1-3; 7 nucleotides line up with TRBD1. The CDR3 is 14 amino acids. Germline CDR1 ENHRY, CDR2 SYGVKD. After removal of 8 bases from V and 0 bases from J, the junction contained 4 bases not matched to a gene.

The V gene is TRBV2, the J gene TRBJ1-1, with 7 positions matching TRBD1. Germline lookup yields CDR1 SNHLY and CDR2 FYNNEI. The V segment lost 6 bases and the J segment 5 bases; nucleotides outside the gene matches: 9. The CDR3 loop spans 14 amino acids. The CDR3 DNA sequence: TGTGCCAGCAGGGAGAGGGCAGGGGGTACTGAAGCTTTCTTT. It encodes CASRERAGGTEAFF.

The gene calls are TRBV7-9 and TRBJ1-1, with D hard to call. From germline, CDR1 is SEHNR and CDR2 FQNEAQ (reference sequence). This CDR3 spans 14 amino acids. Trimming took 2 bases from V and 1 from J, leaving 8 bases between them. Here the CDR3 DNA reads TGTGCCAGCAGCTTAATTCGGGGGAACACTGAAGCTTTCTTT. Amino acid sequence: CASSLIRGNTEAFF.

The rearrangement joins TRBV4-1 to TRBJ2-1; 9 bases are a match to TRBD2. The junction had 7 bases not matched to a gene; V was cut back by 2 bases and J by 5 bases. The CDR3 is 16 residues long. The V gene's germline CDR1 is MGHRA and CDR2 YSYEKL. As DNA, the CDR3 is TGCGCCAGCAGCCAATTGAGCGGGAGGTCCGACAATGAGCAGTTCTTC. It yields the protein CASSQLSGRSDNEQFF.

The CDR3, as DNA: TGCGCCAGCAGCCAAGATAACCTAGCTGGCGAGCAGTACTTC. Its translation: CASSQDNLAGEQYF. The chain carries TRBV4-1 and TRBJ2-5, with D possibly TRBD2 on 5 matching bases. Matching the DNA end better, TRBJ2-7 makes the J call doubtful. Germline CDR1 is MGHRA and CDR2 is YSYEKL. The CDR3 has 14 residues.

The rearrangement uses TRBV10-3 and TRBJ2-5; D is unresolved. The CDR3 covers 15 residues. The germline CDR1 and CDR2 sequences are ENHRY and SYGVKD. Trimming shortened V by 4 bases and J by 4 bases, and 16 bases separated the two germline ends. CDR3 DNA sequence: TGTGCCATCAGTGGCTCTGGCCATATTGGAGAGACCCAGTACTTC. It is translated as CAISGSGHIGETQYF.

The CDR3 region has the DNA TGTGCCAGTACCCCCTTGGGAGGAGAGACCCAGTACTTC. Its protein product is CASTPLGGETQYF. The rearrangement joins TRBV19 to TRBJ2-5; D might be TRBD2 (6 bases). The CDR3 consists of 13 residues. CDR1 is LNHDA, CDR2 SQIVND, per germline (reference sequence). Deletions cut 7 bases from V and 4 bases from J, with 13 bases between.

The V gene is TRBV21-1, the J gene TRBJ2-7; the listed D gene, TRBD1, was not tested against the DNA. TRBV21-1 is labeled a pseudogene. The CDR3 runs to 15 residues. The CDR3 protein is CASSKRGYRTYEQYF. The DNA for the CDR3 is TGTGCCAGCAGCAAAAGGGGGTATAGGACCTACGAGCAGTACTTC.